One T cell receptor beta chain is described in this entry. At one of its ends the junction is not consistent with the germline gene, which may arise from a read error. This CDR3 has 14 residues. Germline V lookup: CDR1 SEHNR, CDR2 FQNEAQ (reference sequence). These data belong to a study of cytomegalovirus exposure and HLA in healthy donors. PCR used 60 Vbeta primers and 13 Jbeta primers. Here immunoSEQ multiplex PCR was the method, and the copy in TCRdb shows in-frame clones only, minus some. The sample lists 80,000 or so clones; roughly two thirds were seen once. This receptor was taken from a woman aged 45 to 65 in good health and CMV-seropositive. The specimen was PBMCs. This chain uses TRBV7-9 with TRBJ2-1, with 9 bases fitting TRBD1. CDR3 coding DNA: TGTTCCAGCAGCTTTTACAGGGGGCGATATGAGCAGTTCTTC. This encodes CSSSFYRGRYEQFF.